This T cell receptor beta chain comes out of a study of T cells in localized non-small cell lung cancer. Regarding the study as a whole: Sequencing was restricted to one tumor region; therefore, heterogeneity remains possible. Among the tissues sampled, uninvolved adjacent lung had the highest T cell clonality, above tumor. Detection in adjacent lung was observed for a median around 50 of the top 100 tumor clones.

With respect to this clone: The antigen remains unidentified.

Sequencing used immunoSEQ multiplex PCR; TCRdb keeps in-frame clones, though not all of them. The sample yields about 70,000 clones, 80% to 90% seen once. V shed 3 bases and J shed 1 base, with 10 bases lying between them. Per the germline V gene, CDR1 is SGHNT and CDR2 is YYREEE (reference sequence). The CDR3 has 15 amino acids. The specimen was peripheral blood, collected before any cancer treatment. The clonotype comes from a male donor aged 60 or over with stage III squamous cell lung carcinoma. The V gene is TRBV5-4, the J gene TRBJ2-2; D may be TRBD1 (6 bases). CDR3 sequence (DNA): TGTGCCAGCAGCTCGGACAGACAGAACACCGGGGAGCTGTTTTTT. Its translation: CASSSDRQNTGELFF.